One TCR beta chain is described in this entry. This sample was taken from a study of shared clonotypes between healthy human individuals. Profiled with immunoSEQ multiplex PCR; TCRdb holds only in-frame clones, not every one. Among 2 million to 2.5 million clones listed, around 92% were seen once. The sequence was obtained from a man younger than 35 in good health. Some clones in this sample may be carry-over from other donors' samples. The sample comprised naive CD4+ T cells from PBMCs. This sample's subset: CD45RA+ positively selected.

Written as DNA, the CDR3 is TGCGCCAGTCGGACGGTAGCGGGGCTCAATGAGCAGTTCTTC. Translating gives CASRTVAGLNEQFF. V usage is TRBV5-1 and J usage is TRBJ2-1; TRBD2 aligns across 8 bases. The CDR3 sequence is 14 residues long. The ends lost 8 bases at V and 6 bases at J; junction bases unmatched: 10. CDR1 is SGHRS and CDR2 is YFSETQ in the germline V gene.